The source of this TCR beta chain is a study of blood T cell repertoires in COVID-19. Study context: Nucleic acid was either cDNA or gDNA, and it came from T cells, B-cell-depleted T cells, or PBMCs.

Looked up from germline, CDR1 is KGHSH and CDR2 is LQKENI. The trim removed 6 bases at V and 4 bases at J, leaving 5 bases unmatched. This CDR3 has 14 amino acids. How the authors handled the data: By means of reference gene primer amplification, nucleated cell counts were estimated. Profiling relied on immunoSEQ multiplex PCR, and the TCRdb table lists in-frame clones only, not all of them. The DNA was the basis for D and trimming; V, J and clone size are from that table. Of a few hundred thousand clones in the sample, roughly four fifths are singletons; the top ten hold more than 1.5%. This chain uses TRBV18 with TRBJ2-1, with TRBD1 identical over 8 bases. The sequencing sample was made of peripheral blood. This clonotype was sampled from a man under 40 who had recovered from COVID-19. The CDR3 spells CASSPGQVYNEQFF. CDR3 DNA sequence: TGTGCCAGCTCTCCGGGACAGGTTTACAATGAGCAGTTCTTC.